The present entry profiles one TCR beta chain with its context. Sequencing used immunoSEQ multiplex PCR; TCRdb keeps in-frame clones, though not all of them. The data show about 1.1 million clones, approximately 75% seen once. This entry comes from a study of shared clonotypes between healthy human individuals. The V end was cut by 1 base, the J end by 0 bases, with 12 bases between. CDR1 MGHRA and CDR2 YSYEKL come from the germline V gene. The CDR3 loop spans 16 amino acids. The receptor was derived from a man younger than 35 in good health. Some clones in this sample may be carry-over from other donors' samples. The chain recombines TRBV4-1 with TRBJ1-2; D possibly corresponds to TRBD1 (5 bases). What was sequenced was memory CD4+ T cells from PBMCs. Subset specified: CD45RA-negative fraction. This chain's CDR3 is CASSQGQGTANYGYTF. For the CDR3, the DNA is TGCGCCAGCAGCCAAGGCCAGGGAACTGCTAACTATGGCTACACCTTC.